What follows are 23 T cell receptor beta chains derived from one specimen sequenced in a study of identical twins. TCRdb redid the calling of the 5' RACE reads with MiXCR, one entry per CDR3 protein. The sample consists of 1,800,000 or so distinct CDR3 sequences, around 33% of them appearing once. The sequenced sample was cord blood. Receptors were obtained from a newborn girl in good health.

J is TRBJ2-1 and V is TRBV4-2, with D perhaps TRBD2 (6 bases). Germline loops: CDR1 LGHNA, CDR2 YNFKEQ. CDR3 length equals 12 residues. With 3 bases removed from V and 8 bases from J, the gap between germline ends came to 8 bases. CDR3 coding DNA: TGTGCCAGCAGCCAGGGACTTTATGAGCAGTTCTTC. It codes for CASSQGLYEQFF.

This clonotype showed up just a few times. The chain links TRBV10-2 to TRBJ1-5; D gene uncertain. In germline, CDR1 is WSHSY, CDR2 SAAADI. V lost 5 bases and J 3 bases, leaving 8 bases between the germline ends. This CDR3 contains 13 residues. CDR3 in amino acids: CASSNGYNQPQHF. For the CDR3, the DNA is TGCGCCAGCAGTAACGGATACAATCAGCCCCAGCATTTT.

The chain's CDR3 is CASSYPDRVGNTQYF. The CDR3 DNA reads as TGTGCCAGCAGTTACCCGGACAGGGTAGGGAATACGCAGTATTTT. This chain uses TRBV6-6 with TRBJ2-3, with 8 bases fitting TRBD1. J lost 7 bases, V lost 2 bases, and 8 bases had no gene match. The CDR3 consists of 15 residues. Germline lookup yields CDR1 MNHNY and CDR2 SVGAGI (reference sequence).

J is TRBJ1-5 and V is TRBV12-3 or TRBV12-4; D is possibly TRBD1 (5 bases). The CDR3 covers 15 residues. V was clipped by 5 bases and J by 3 bases, with 14 bases between them. The CDR3 DNA is TGTGCCAGCAGTGAACAGGAGCTACCCAATCAGCCCCAGCATTTT. Its translation: CASSEQELPNQPQHF.

This chain joins TRBV5-4 and TRBJ2-7, with 8 bases matching TRBD2. Germline V gives CDR1 SGHNT, CDR2 YYREEE (reference sequence). The CDR3 totals 15 residues. After removal of 1 base from V and 4 bases from J, the junction contained 7 bases not matched to a gene. This CDR3 is CASSLSGSGGYEQYF. The CDR3 DNA follows: TGTGCCAGCAGCTTGAGCGGGAGTGGTGGGTACGAGCAGTACTTC.

This clonotype was counted only a few times. This chain joins TRBV20-1 and TRBJ1-6; 7 nucleotides align to TRBD1. The V and J ends lost 6 bases and 14 bases, in that order; junction bases with no gene match: 10. This CDR3 has 12 residues. Germline lookup yields CDR1 DFQATT and CDR2 SNEGSKA (reference sequence). In nucleotides, the CDR3 is TGCAGTGCATCCCACAGGGGAACGACCCTCCACTTT. It codes for CSASHRGTTLHF.

A few counts support this clonotype. One junction end disagrees with the germline gene, perhaps due to a read error. This chain joins TRBV7-6 and TRBJ2-7, with 7 bases aligning to TRBD1. The CDR3 length is 18 residues. The germline CDR1 and CDR2 sequences are SGHVS and FNYEAQ. The CDR3, as DNA: TGTGCCGGCAGCTTAAATCCATCGGCAGGGGGTATGCCCTACGAGCAGTACTTC. Its translation is CAGSLNPSAGGMPYEQYF.

The chain is built from TRBV10-3 and TRBJ2-2, with D perhaps TRBD2 (5 bases). The ends were cut back, 9 bases at V and 1 base at J, with 9 bases in the middle. Germline V CDR1 and CDR2: ENHRY, SYGVKD. The CDR3 consists of 13 residues. Here the CDR3 DNA reads TGTGCCATAGCGGAAATGAACACCGGGGAGCTGTTTTTT. As protein: CAIAEMNTGELFF.

The chain recombines TRBV20-1 with TRBJ1-5, with 7 bases lining up with TRBD1. The J segment lost 7 bases and the V segment lost 3 bases, leaving 12 bases of the junction unmatched. Per the germline V gene, CDR1 is DFQATT and CDR2 is SNEGSKA (reference sequence). This CDR3 comprises 15 residues. CDR3 region: CSASNFTGVGQPQHF. The CDR3 region has the DNA TGCAGTGCTAGCAACTTTACAGGGGTAGGACAGCCCCAGCATTTT.

The chain recombines TRBV11-2 with TRBJ2-1, with 14 bases aligning to TRBD2. The germline CDR1 and CDR2 sequences are SGHAT and FQNNGV. V gave up 4 bases and J gave up 0 bases; unmatched junction bases: 2. The CDR3 extends over 17 amino acids. The CDR3 region has the DNA TGTGCCAGCAGCTCGACTAGCGGGGGGGCCTCCTACAATGAGCAGTTCTTC. It yields the protein CASSSTSGGASYNEQFF. Filled out from reference TRBV11-2 and TRBJ2-1, the complete variable domain reads EAGVAQSPRYKIIEKRQSVAFWCNPISGHATLYWYQQILGQGPKLLIQFQNNGVVDDSQLPKDRFSAERLKGVDSTLKIQPAKLEDSAVYLCASSSTSGGASYNEQFFGPGTRLTVL.

This clonotype has a handful of counts. The chain couples TRBV13 to TRBJ1-1; the match to TRBD1 covers 9 bases. The germline V gene encodes CDR1 PRHDT and CDR2 FYEKMQ (reference sequence). V gave up 5 bases and J gave up 3 bases; unmatched junction bases: 7. The length of the CDR3 is 15 residues. The CDR3 bases are TGTGCCAGCAGCCCCCTCGGACAGGGGTACACTGAAGCTTTCTTT. Protein: CASSPLGQGYTEAFF.

This rearrangement joins TRBV5-1 to TRBJ2-5; 9 positions match TRBD2. The CDR3 is 15 residues long. The V segment lost 0 bases and the J segment 11 bases; nucleotides outside the gene matches: 11. Germline V gives CDR1 SGHRS, CDR2 YFSETQ. The CDR3: CASSLGLADVNEQYF. Written as DNA, the CDR3 is TGCGCCAGCAGCTTGGGACTAGCGGACGTGAATGAGCAGTACTTC.

The CDR3 sequence is CASSLERLGPNEQFF. The CDR3 DNA follows: TGTGCCAGCAGCTTAGAAAGGCTAGGACCCAATGAGCAGTTCTTC. The rearrangement links TRBV7-8 to TRBJ2-1; D is uncertain. The V gene lost 1 base and the J gene lost 6 bases, with 13 bases spanning the gap. CDR1 and CDR2 from the germline V gene are SGHVS and FQNEAQ. The CDR3 has 15 amino acids. The full variable domain, in which reference TRBV7-8 and TRBJ2-1 provide the parts outside the CDR3, is GAGVSQSPRYKVAKRGQDVALRCDPISGHVSLFWYQQALGQGPEFLTYFQNEAQLDKSGLPSDRFFAERPEGSVSTLKIQRTQQEDSAVYLCASSLERLGPNEQFFGPGTRLTVL.

This clonotype was seen a few times. V usage is TRBV29-1 and J usage is TRBJ2-1; weak D call: TRBD1 (7 bases). Trimming removed 4 bases at V and 3 bases at J, with 10 bases between. Per the germline V gene, CDR1 is SQVTM and CDR2 is ANQGSEA. The CDR3 has 13 residues. CDR3 in DNA: TGCAGCGTTGGGAGGGGGCTCTACAATGAGCAGTTCTTC. As protein: CSVGRGLYNEQFF.

This chain links TRBV28 with TRBJ2-7; 7 nucleotides agree with TRBD2. The tail of the sequence fits TRBJ2-4 better, so the J call may be wrong. The germline V gene encodes CDR1 MDHEN and CDR2 SYDVKM. The CDR3 totals 15 residues. The CDR3 DNA reads as TGTGCCAGCAGCTCCGGGGGGATTGGGAAGAACATTCAGTACTTC. It encodes CASSSGGIGKNIQYF.

This clonotype was picked up a small number of times. This chain uses TRBV28 with TRBJ1-2, with D tentatively TRBD1 (5 bases). Trimming took 3 bases from V and 5 from J, leaving 10 bases between them. The germline CDR1 and CDR2 sequences are MDHEN and SYDVKM. This CDR3 is built from 13 residues. The CDR3 spells CASSFGGRYGYTF. The CDR3 DNA is TGTGCCAGCAGTTTTGGGGGGAGGTATGGCTACACCTTC.

CDR3 coding DNA: TGCAGCTCGGAGGGGACTGGCTCCTACAATGAGCAGTACTTC. Protein: CSSEGTGSYNEQYF. The rearrangement joins TRBV29-1 to TRBJ2-7; possible D gene TRBD2, 6 bases. Between the trimmed V and J ends, which lost 8 bases and 7 bases, there was a span of 24 bases. The CDR3 has 14 amino acids. In germline, CDR1 is SQVTM, CDR2 ANQGSEA.

The chain couples TRBV20-1 to TRBJ2-1; 9 nucleotides agree with TRBD2. This CDR3 is built from 15 residues. The trim removed 6 bases at V and 2 bases at J, leaving 8 bases unmatched. In germline, CDR1 is DFQATT, CDR2 SNEGSKA (reference sequence). The CDR3 coding sequence is TGCAGTGCGAGACAGAGCGGGAGGACCTACAATGAGCAGTTCTTC. Its translation: CSARQSGRTYNEQFF.

This clonotype was observed a handful of times. V usage is TRBV20-1 and J usage is TRBJ2-7, with no clear D. Germline CDR1 DFQATT, CDR2 SNEGSKA (reference sequence). The V end was cut by 3 bases, the J end by 4 bases, with 10 bases between. The CDR3 extends over 12 amino acids. The CDR3 nucleotides are TGCAGTGCTAGCTATACAGCATACGAGCAGTACTTC. Protein: CSASYTAYEQYF.

This clonotype occurred a few times. As DNA, the CDR3 is TGCGCCAGCAGCCAAGATGGGAGGGGGCCATACTATGGCTACACCTTC. Its protein is CASSQDGRGPYYGYTF. The rearrangement uses TRBV4-1 and TRBJ1-2; 7 nucleotides agree with TRBD1. Germline loops: CDR1 MGHRA, CDR2 YSYEKL. This CDR3 is built from 16 residues. The V and J ends lost 0 bases and 3 bases, in that order; junction bases with no gene match: 7.

About this clonotype itself: One end of the junction does not line up with germline, which may come from a read error. The chain uses TRBV24-1 and TRBJ1-5, with D perhaps TRBD1 (6 bases). CDR3 size: 14 residues. CDR1 and CDR2 (germline): KGHDR, SFDVKD. CDR3 sequence reads: CATSDRDTNQPRHF. CDR3 DNA: TGTGCCACCAGTGACCGGGACACCAATCAGCCCCGGCATTTT.

The J gene is TRBJ1-1, the V gene TRBV12-3 or TRBV12-4; 7 positions agree with TRBD1. This CDR3 has 18 residues. Trimming cost V 7 bases and J 0 bases; bases outside gene matches: 17. The CDR3 spells CASTPSLAQGDLNTEAFF. The CDR3 nucleotides read TGTGCCAGCACCCCCTCCCTGGCCCAGGGGGACCTGAACACTGAAGCTTTCTTT.

This clonotype was detected only a few times. V and J are TRBV5-1 and TRBJ2-1; the D gene is possibly TRBD2 (5 bases). Trimming removed 4 bases from V and 3 bases from J, with 20 bases in between. Germline assignment: CDR1 SGHRS and CDR2 YFSETQ. The CDR3 has 17 amino acids. DNA for the CDR3: TGCGCCAGCAGCCCGGGGTTCTTAGCGTACCTCTACAATGAGCAGTTCTTC. It encodes CASSPGFLAYLYNEQFF.